The clone carrying this TCR beta chain has a single count. Its antigen is as yet unknown. The V and J ends lost 4 bases and 8 bases respectively, with 20 bases between them. The CDR3 consists of 15 residues. Germline V gene data show CDR1 as MGHRA and CDR2 as YSYEKL. This sample stems from a study of OX40 agonist ivuxolimab in advanced cancers. Study at large: Ivuxolimab is a fully human IgG2 antibody that activates OX40 (CD134). Points from the study as a whole: At doses 0.1 to 3.0 mg/kg, CD4+ and CD8+ clones expanded. The investigators did not determine what antigen specificity the expanded peripheral T cells had.

Only in-frame clones appear in the TCRdb table, and some are missing; sequencing was by immunoSEQ multiplex PCR. The sample lists around 35,000 clones; around 80% were seen once. The chain joins TRBV4-1 to TRBJ1-2; D unresolved. The source was CD4+ or CD8+ T cells sorted from blood, collected in a trial of the OX40 agonist ivuxolimab. The sequence came from an adult with an advanced solid tumor such as melanoma, head and neck, liver or kidney cancer. The CDR3 nucleotides are TGCGCCAGCAGCCCCCGCGGCGGTTCCCCAGAAGGCTACACCTTC. Translating it yields CASSPRGGSPEGYTF.